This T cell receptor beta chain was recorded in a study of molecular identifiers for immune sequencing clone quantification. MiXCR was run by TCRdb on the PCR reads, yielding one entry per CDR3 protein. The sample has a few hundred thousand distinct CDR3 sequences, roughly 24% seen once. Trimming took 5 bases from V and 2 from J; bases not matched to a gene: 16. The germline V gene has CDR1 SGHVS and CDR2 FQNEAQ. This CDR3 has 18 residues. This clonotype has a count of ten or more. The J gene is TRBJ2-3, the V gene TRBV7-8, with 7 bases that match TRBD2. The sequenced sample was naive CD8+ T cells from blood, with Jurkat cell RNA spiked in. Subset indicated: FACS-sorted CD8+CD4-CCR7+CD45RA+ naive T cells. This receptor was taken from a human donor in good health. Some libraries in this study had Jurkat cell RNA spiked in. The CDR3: CASSPSEDSAGDTDTQYF. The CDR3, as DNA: TGTGCCAGCAGCCCGTCGGAAGATAGTGCGGGGGACACAGATACGCAGTATTTT. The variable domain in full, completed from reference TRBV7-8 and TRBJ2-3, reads GAGVSQSPRYKVAKRGQDVALRCDPISGHVSLFWYQQALGQGPEFLTYFQNEAQLDKSGLPSDRFFAERPEGSVSTLKIQRTQQEDSAVYLCASSPSEDSAGDTDTQYFGPGTRLTVL.